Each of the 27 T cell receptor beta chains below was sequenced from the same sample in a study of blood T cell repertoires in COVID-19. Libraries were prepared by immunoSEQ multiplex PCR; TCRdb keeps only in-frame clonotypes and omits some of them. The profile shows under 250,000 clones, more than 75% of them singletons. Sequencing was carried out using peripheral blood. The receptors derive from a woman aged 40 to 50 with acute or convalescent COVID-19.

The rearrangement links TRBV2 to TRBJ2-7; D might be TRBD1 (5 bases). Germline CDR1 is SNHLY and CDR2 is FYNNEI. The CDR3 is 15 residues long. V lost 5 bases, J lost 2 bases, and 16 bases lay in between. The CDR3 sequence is CASSQGWYTAYEQYF. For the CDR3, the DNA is TGTGCCAGCAGTCAGGGCTGGTACACCGCCTACGAGCAGTACTTC.

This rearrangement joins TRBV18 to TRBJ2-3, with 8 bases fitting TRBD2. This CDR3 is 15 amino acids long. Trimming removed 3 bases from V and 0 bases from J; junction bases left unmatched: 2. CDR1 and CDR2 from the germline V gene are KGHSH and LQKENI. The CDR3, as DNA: TGTGCCAGCTCACCGGGACTAGAGAGCACAGATACGCAGTATTTT. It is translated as CASSPGLESTDTQYF.

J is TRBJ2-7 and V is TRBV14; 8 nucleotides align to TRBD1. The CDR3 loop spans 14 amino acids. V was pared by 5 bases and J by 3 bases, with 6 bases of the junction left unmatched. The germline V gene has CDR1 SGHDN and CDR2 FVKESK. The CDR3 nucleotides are TGTGCCAGCAGCTACGACAGGGGAATCTACGAGCAGTACTTC. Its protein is CASSYDRGIYEQYF. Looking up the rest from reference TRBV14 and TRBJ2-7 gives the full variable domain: EAGVTQFPSHSVIEKGQTVTLRCDPISGHDNLYWYRRVMGKEIKFLLHFVKESKQDESGMPNNRFLAERTGGTYSTLKVQPAELEDSGVYFCASSYDRGIYEQYFGPGTRLTVT.

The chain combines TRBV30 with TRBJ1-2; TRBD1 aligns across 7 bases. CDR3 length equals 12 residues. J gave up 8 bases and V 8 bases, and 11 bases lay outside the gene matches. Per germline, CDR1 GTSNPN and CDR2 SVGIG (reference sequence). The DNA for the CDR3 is TGTGCCAGGGACTCACGAGGGGGCGGCTACACCTTC. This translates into CARDSRGGGYTF.

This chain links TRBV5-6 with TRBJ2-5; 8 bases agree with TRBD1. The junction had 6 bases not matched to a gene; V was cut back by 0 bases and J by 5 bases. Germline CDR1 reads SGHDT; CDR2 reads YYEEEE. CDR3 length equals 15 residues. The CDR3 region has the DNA TGTGCCAGCAGCTTGGGCCAGGGGGCGCGGGAGACCCAGTACTTC. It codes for CASSLGQGARETQYF.

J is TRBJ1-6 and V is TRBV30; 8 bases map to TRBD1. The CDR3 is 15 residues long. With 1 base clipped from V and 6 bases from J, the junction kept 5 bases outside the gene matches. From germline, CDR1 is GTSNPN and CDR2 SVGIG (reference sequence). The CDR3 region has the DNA TGTGCCTGGAGTGCAGGACAGGGACTTAATTCACCCCTCCACTTT. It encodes CAWSAGQGLNSPLHF.

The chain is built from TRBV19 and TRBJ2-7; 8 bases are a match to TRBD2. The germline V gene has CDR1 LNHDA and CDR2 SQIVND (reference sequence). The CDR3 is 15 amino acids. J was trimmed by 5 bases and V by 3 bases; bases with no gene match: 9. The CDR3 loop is CASSMTSGSSHEQYF. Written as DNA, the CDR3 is TGTGCCAGTAGTATGACGAGCGGGAGTTCCCACGAGCAGTACTTC.

The CDR3 region has the DNA TGCGCCAGCAGCCCCATCGGGGGGGCCGGCTATGGCTACACCTTC. It specifies CASSPIGGAGYGYTF. V and J are TRBV5-1 and TRBJ1-2, with a weak D call TRBD1 (6 bases). The CDR3 consists of 15 residues. V shed 4 bases and J shed 4 bases, with 17 bases lying between them. Germline CDR1 SGHRS, CDR2 YFSETQ. Based on the CDR3 plus reference TRBV5-1 and TRBJ1-2, the full variable domain is KAGVTQTPRYLIKTRGQQVTLSCSPISGHRSVSWYQQTPGQGLQFLFEYFSETQRNKGNFPGRFSGRQFSNSRSEMNVSTLELGDSALYLCASSPIGGAGYGYTFGSGTRLTVV.

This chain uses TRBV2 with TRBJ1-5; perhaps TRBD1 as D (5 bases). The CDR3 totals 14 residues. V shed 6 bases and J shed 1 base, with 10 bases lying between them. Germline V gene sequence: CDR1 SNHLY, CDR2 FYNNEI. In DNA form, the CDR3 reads TGTGCCAGCAGCCCGGGGGGGAGCAATCAGCCCCAGCATTTT. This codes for CASSPGGSNQPQHF.

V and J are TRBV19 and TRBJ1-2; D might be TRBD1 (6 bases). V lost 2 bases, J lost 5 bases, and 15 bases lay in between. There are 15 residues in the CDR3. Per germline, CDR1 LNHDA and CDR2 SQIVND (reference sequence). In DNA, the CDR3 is TGTGCCAGTAGTATACCTCGCAGGGGAGGGTATGGCTACACCTTC. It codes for CASSIPRRGGYGYTF. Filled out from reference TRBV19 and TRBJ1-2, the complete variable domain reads DGGITQSPKYLFRKEGQNVTLSCEQNLNHDAMYWYRQDPGQGLRLIYYSQIVNDFQKGDIAEGYSVSREKKESFPLTVTSAQKNPTAFYLCASSIPRRGGYGYTFGSGTRLTVV.

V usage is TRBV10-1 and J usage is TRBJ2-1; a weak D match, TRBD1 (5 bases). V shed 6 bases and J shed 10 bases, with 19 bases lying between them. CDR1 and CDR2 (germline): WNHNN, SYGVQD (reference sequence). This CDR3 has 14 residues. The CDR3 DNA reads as TGCGCCAGCAGCCTTAGGGGCTATGCTAACGAGCAGTTCTTC. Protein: CASSLRGYANEQFF.

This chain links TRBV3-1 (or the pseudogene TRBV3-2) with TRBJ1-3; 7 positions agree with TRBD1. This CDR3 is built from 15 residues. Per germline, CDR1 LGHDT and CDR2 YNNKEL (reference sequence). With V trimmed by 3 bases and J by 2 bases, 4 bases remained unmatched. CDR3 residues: CASSQNTGAGNTIYF. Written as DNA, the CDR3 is TGTGCCAGCAGCCAGAACACAGGGGCTGGAAACACCATATATTTT.

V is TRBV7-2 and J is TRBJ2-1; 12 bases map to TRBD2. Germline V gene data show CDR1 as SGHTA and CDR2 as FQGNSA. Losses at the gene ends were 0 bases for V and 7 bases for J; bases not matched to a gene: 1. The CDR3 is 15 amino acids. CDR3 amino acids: CASSLAGTSGNEQFF. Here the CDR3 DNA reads TGTGCCAGCAGCTTAGCTGGGACTAGCGGGAATGAGCAGTTCTTC. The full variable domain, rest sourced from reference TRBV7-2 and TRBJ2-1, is GAGVSQSPSNKVTEKGKDVELRCDPISGHTALYWYRQSLGQGLEFLIYFQGNSAPDKSGLPSDRFSAERTGGSVSTLTIQRTQQEDSAVYLCASSLAGTSGNEQFFGPGTRLTVL.

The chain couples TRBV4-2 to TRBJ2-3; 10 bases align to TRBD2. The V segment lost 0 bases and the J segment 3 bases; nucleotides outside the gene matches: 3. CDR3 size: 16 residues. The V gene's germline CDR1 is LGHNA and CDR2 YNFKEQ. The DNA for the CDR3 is TGTGCCAGCAGCCAAGAGGGTAGCGGGGGGACAGATACGCAGTATTTT. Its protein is CASSQEGSGGTDTQYF.

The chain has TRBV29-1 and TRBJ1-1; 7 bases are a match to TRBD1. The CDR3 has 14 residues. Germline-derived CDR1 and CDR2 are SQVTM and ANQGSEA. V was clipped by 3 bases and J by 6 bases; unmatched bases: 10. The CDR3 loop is CSVDRGQGFPEAFF. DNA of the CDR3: TGCAGCGTTGATAGGGGGCAGGGTTTTCCTGAAGCTTTCTTT.

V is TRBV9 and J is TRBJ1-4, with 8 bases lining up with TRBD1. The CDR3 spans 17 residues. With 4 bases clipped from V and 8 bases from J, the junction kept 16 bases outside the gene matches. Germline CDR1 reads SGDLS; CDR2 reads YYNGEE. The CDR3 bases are TGTGCCAGCAGCCCCGGACAGGGCCAGACCCTAAAGGAAAAACTGTTTTTT. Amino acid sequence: CASSPGQGQTLKEKLFF.

The CDR3 coding sequence is TGTGCCAGTAGAAGCCCAGCGGGGGGCCCGGACAAAAACATTCAGTACTTC. It specifies CASRSPAGGPDKNIQYF. The rearrangement joins TRBV19 to TRBJ2-4, with 9 bases identical to TRBD2. The CDR3 contains 17 residues. CDR1 is LNHDA and CDR2 is SQIVND in the germline V gene (reference sequence). The V gene end was trimmed by 6 bases and the J gene end by 3 bases; junction bases not matched to a gene: 12.

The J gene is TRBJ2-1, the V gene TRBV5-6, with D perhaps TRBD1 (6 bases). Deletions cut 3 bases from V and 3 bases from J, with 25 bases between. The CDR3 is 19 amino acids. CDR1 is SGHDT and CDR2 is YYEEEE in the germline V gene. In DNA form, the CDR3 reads TGTGCCAGCAGCTCCTACAGGGAGACCAACCTAAAACGCTACAATGAGCAGTTCTTC. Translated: CASSSYRETNLKRYNEQFF.

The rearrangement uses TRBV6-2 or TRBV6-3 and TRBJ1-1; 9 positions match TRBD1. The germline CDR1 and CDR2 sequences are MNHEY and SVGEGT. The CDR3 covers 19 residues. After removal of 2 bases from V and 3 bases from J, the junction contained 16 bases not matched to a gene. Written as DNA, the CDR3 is TGTGCCAGCAGTTACCCCCCCCTGCGCCCGGGACAGGGATACACTGAAGCTTTCTTT. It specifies CASSYPPLRPGQGYTEAFF.

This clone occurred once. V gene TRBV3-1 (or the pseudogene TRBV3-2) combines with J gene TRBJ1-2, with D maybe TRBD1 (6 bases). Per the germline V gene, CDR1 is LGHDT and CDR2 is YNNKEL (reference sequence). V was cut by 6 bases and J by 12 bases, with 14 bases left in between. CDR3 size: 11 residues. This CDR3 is CASSGGLRHTF. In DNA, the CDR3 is TGTGCCAGCAGTGGGGGCCTACGTCACACCTTC.

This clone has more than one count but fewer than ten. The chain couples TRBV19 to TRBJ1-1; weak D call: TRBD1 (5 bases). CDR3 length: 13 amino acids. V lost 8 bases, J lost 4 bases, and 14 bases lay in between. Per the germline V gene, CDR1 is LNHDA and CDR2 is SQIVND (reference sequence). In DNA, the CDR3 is TGTGCCAGTGCTAACGGGCAGGGCACTGAAGCTTTCTTT. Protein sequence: CASANGQGTEAFF. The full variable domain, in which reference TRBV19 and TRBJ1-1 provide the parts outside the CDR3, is DGGITQSPKYLFRKEGQNVTLSCEQNLNHDAMYWYRQDPGQGLRLIYYSQIVNDFQKGDIAEGYSVSREKKESFPLTVTSAQKNPTAFYLCASANGQGTEAFFGQGTRLTVV.

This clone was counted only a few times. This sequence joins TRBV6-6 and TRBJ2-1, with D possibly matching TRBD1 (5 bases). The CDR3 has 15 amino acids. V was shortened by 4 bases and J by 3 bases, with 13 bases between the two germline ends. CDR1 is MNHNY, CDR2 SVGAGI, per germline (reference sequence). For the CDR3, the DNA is TGTGCCAGCAGTTCCGGACAAGCATTCTACAATGAGCAGTTCTTC. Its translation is CASSSGQAFYNEQFF.

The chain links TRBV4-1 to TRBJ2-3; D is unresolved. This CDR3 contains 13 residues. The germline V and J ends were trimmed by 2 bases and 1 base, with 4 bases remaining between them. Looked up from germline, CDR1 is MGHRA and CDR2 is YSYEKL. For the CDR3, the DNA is TGCGCCAGCAGCCAACCAGGCACAGATACGCAGTATTTT. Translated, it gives CASSQPGTDTQYF.

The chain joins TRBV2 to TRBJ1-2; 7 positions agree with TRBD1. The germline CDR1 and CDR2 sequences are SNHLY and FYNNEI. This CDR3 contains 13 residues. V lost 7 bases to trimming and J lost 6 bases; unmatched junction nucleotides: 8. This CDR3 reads CASIEGQQDGYTF. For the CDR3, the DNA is TGTGCCAGCATTGAGGGACAGCAGGATGGCTACACCTTC. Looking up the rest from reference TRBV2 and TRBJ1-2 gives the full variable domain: EPEVTQTPSHQVTQMGQEVILRCVPISNHLYFYWYRQILGQKVEFLVSFYNNEISEKSEIFDDQFSVERPDGSNFTLKIRSTKLEDSAMYFCASIEGQQDGYTFGSGTRLTVV.

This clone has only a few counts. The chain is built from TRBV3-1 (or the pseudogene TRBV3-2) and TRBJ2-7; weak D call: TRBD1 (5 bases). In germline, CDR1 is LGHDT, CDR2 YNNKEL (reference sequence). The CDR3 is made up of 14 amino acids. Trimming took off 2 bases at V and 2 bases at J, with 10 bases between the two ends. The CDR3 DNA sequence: TGTGCCAGCAGCCAATCGGCAGGGCCCTACGAGCAGTACTTC. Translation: CASSQSAGPYEQYF.

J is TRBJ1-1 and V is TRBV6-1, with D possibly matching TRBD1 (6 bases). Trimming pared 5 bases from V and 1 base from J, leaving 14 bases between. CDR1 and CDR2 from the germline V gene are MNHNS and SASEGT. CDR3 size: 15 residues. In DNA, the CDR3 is TGTGCCAGCAGTCAACGCGGACAGCGGAACACTGAAGCTTTCTTT. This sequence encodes CASSQRGQRNTEAFF.

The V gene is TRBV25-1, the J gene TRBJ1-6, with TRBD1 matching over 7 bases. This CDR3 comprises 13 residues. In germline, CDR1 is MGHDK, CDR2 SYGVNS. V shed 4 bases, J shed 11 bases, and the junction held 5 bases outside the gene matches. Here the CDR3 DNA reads TGTGCCAGCAGTGTAGGGGGCGCGACACCCCTCCACTTT. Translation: CASSVGGATPLHF.